This T cell receptor (beta chain) was sequenced for a study of graft-versus-host responses after intestinal transplantation (TCRdb year 2021). With regard to the full study: The transplants that recipients received were multivisceral, liver-intestinal, or isolated intestinal. Alloreactive clones were identified by sequencing pre-transplant mixed lymphocyte reaction products and comparing them with unstimulated pre-transplant donor and recipient T cells. Anti-thymocyte globulin induction was given to all recipients, followed by maintenance tacrolimus and steroids for approximately three years. A peak of at least 4% donor T cells among recipient peripheral blood mononuclear cells was the definition used for donor T cell macrochimerism. After intestinal transplantation, graft-versus-host and host-versus-graft alloreactive T cell clones in the graft, circulation and bone marrow were tracked using bulk TCR-beta CDR3 sequencing. A cohort of some 24 intestinal transplant recipients, including one retransplant, was enrolled, and 3 patients lacking pretransplant specimens were excluded. Rather than going through the commercial service, samples from a few later patients were sequenced in-house on an Illumina MiSeq and processed with MiXCR.

Library preparation used the immunoSEQ multiplex PCR assay. For most patients, genomic DNA was isolated with the Qiagen DNeasy Blood and Tissue Kit and sent frozen to Adaptive Biotechnologies for TCR sequencing. Adaptive Biotechnologies carried out high-throughput TCR-beta CDR3 sequencing of genomic DNA for most patients. The paper's processing steps were these. Adaptive's ImmunoSEQ software supplied the TCR sequencing data for roughly 17 patients, while MiXCR and VDJtools were used to process a few other patients. To correct CD4 versus CD8 sorting errors, sequences present in both subsets at a frequency ratio below 5:1 were removed. CDR3 nucleotide sequences shared between donor and recipient were removed because their origin could not be assigned. At least 2-fold expansion over unstimulated cells and a minimum CFSE-low frequency of 0.002% (template counts) or 0.001% (read counts) were required for clones to be classified as alloreactive. Mappable clones were those detected in sequenced pre-transplant spleen, lymph node, or MLR CFSE-low populations of the donor or recipient. Cumulative frequency of alloreactive clones was calculated as a percentage of all sequences weighted by copy number. Not all clones reach the TCRdb copy of this immuneACCESS table, which keeps in-frame sequences only. Checked studies attribute under half of the gap to unresolved V genes and leave the rest unexplained. Clone size and the V and J calls come from that table; the DNA yielded D and trimming. The sample table holds some 6,800 clones, of which about a quarter were seen once. The ten largest clones add up to 4% to 5% of the sample.

Compared with the rest of its sample, this clone is medium-sized (0.01 to 0.1%). Base qualities are missing; no much larger clone stands one base away. The intended sense of this specimen's time point label: cells obtained before transplantation from donor or recipient. In the mixed lymphocyte reactions, approximately 200,000 CFSE-labeled pre-transplant responders were plated with approximately 200,000 irradiated violet-dye-labeled stimulators and cultured for 6 days. Proliferating CD3+CD4+CFSE-low and CD3+CD8+CFSE-low responder cells were FACS-sorted on a BD Influx sorter after the mixed lymphocyte reaction. The full study reports these points: Conclusions were limited by the relatively low number and heterogeneity of intestinal transplant patients. GvH clones were found in recipient bone marrow, and some of the GvH clones appeared earlier in ileal mucosa or blood, which is consistent with an intestinal mucosal origin. Early after transplant, declines in HvG clones were associated with peak levels of circulating GvH clones. In the allografts of patients with donor T cell macrochimerism, GvH to HvG T cell clonal ratios were high.

The CDR3 has 13 amino acids, counting the end cysteine and phenylalanine. Only CDR3 DNA remains: 39 bases, in frame from the first base. Clipping removes 5 bases from V and 7 bases from J, with 7 as the unmatched junction base count. CDR1 MNHEY and CDR2 SVGAGI were looked up in the germline V gene. This chain is built from TRBV6-5 and TRBJ2-7, with 8 bases aligning to TRBD1. The sequence derives from a human patient who received an intestinal transplant. The sample here was alloreactive CD4+ T cells from a mixed lymphocyte reaction culture, taken before intestinal transplant. The cell subset or site label corresponds to: CFSE-low proliferating T cells sorted from roughly 6-day pre-transplant mixed lymphocyte reaction (GvH or HvG direction). The CDR3 protein sequence reads: CASSGQGIGEQYF. The DNA reads TGTGCCAGCAGTGGACAGGGCATAGGAGAGCAGTACTTC.